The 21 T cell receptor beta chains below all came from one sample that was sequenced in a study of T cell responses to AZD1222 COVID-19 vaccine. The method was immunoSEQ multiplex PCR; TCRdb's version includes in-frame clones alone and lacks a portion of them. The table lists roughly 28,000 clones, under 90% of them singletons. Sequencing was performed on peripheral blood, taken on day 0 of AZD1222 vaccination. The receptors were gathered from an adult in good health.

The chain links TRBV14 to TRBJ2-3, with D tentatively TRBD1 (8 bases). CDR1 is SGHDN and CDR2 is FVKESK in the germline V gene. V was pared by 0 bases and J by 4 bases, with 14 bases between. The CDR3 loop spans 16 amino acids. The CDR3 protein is CASSQDGEGQADTQYF. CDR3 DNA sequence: TGTGCCAGCAGCCAAGATGGGGAGGGACAGGCAGATACGCAGTATTTT.

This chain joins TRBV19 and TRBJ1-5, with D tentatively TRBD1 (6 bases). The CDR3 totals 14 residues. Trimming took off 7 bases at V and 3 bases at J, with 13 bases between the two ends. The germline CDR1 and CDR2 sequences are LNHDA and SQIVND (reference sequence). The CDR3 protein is CASIQGQHNQPQHF. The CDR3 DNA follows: TGTGCCAGTATCCAGGGGCAGCACAATCAGCCCCAGCATTTT.

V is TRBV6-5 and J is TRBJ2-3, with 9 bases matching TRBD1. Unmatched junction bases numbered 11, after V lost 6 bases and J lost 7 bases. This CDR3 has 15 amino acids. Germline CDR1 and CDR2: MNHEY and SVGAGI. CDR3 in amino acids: CASSPGTGRMNTQYF. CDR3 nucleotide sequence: TGTGCCAGCAGCCCCGGGACAGGGAGGATGAATACGCAGTATTTT.

This CDR3 is CAISGSLGRGLGETQYF. The CDR3 DNA is TGTGCCATCAGTGGGTCTTTAGGCAGGGGCCTAGGAGAGACCCAGTACTTC. This chain connects TRBV10-3 to TRBJ2-5, with a tentative D call TRBD1 (6 bases). The CDR3 loop spans 17 amino acids. CDR1 ENHRY and CDR2 SYGVKD come from the germline V gene. Trimming removed 4 bases from V and 4 bases from J, with 22 bases in between.

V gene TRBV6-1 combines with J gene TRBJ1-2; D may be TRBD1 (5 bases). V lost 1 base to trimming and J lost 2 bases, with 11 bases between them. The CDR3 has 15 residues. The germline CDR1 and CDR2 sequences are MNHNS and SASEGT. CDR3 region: CASSEGRQGNYGYTF. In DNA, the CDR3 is TGTGCCAGCAGTGAAGGGCGGCAGGGCAACTATGGCTACACCTTC.

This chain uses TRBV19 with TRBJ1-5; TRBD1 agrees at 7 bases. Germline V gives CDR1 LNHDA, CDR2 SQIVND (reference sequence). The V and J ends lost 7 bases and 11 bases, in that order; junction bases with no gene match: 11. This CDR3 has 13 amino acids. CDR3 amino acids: CASTGQGGGAQHF. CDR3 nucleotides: TGTGCCAGTACTGGGCAGGGGGGTGGAGCCCAGCATTTT.

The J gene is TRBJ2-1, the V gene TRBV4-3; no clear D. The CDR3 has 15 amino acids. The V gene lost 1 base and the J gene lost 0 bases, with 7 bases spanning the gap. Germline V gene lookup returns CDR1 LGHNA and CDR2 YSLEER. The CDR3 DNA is TGCGCCAGCAGCCAAGTGAAGAGCTCCTACAATGAGCAGTTCTTC. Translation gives CASSQVKSSYNEQFF.

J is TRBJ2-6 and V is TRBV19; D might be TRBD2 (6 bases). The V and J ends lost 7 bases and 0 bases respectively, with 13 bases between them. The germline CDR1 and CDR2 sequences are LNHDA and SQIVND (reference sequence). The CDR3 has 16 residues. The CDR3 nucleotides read TGTGCCAGTACCCTGCGGGGAGTCTCTGGGGCCAACGTCCTGACTTTC. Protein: CASTLRGVSGANVLTF. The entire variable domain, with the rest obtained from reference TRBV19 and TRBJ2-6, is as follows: DGGITQSPKYLFRKEGQNVTLSCEQNLNHDAMYWYRQDPGQGLRLIYYSQIVNDFQKGDIAEGYSVSREKKESFPLTVTSAQKNPTAFYLCASTLRGVSGANVLTFGAGSRLTVL.

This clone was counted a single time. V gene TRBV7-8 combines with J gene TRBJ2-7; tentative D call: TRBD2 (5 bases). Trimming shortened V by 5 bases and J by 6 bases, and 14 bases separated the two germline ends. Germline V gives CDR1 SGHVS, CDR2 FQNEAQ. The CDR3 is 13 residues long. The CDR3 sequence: CASSRELGSEQYF. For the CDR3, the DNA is TGTGCCAGCAGCAGAGAACTAGGCTCCGAGCAGTACTTC. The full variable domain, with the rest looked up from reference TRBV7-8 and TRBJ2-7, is GAGVSQSPRYKVAKRGQDVALRCDPISGHVSLFWYQQALGQGPEFLTYFQNEAQLDKSGLPSDRFFAERPEGSVSTLKIQRTQQEDSAVYLCASSRELGSEQYFGPGTRLTVT.

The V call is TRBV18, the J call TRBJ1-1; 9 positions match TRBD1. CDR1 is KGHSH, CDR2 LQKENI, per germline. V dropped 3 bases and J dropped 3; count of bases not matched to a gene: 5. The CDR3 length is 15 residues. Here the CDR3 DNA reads TGTGCCAGCTCACCCGGGACAGGGAGCTACACTGAAGCTTTCTTT. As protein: CASSPGTGSYTEAFF.

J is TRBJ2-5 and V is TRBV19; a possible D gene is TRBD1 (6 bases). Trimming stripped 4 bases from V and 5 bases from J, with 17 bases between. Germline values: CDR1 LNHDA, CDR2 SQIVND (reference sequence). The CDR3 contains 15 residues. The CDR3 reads CASSNPPGAGETQYF. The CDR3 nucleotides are TGTGCCAGTAGTAATCCCCCAGGGGCGGGTGAGACCCAGTACTTC.

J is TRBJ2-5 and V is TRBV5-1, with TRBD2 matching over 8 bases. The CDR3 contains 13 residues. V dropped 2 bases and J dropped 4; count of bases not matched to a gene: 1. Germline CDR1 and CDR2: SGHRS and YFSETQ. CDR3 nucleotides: TGCGCCAGCAGCTTCACTAGCGGAGAGACCCAGTACTTC. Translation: CASSFTSGETQYF.

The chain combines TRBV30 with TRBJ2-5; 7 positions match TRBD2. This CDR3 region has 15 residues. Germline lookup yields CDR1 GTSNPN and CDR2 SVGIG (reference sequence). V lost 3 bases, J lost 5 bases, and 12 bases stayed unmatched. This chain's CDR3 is CAWSEAASGWETQYF. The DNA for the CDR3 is TGTGCCTGGAGCGAGGCGGCTAGCGGATGGGAGACCCAGTACTTC.

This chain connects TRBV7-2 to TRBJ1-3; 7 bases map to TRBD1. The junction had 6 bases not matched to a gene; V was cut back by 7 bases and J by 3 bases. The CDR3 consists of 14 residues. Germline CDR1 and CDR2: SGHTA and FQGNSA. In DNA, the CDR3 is TGTGCCAGCACCAAAGCAGGGGGTGGAAACACCATATATTTT. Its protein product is CASTKAGGGNTIYF.

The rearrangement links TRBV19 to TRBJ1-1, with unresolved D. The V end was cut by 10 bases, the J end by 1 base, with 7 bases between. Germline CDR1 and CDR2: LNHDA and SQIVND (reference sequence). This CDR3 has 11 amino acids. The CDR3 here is CATWENTEAFF. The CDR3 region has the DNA TGTGCCACGTGGGAGAACACTGAAGCTTTCTTT.

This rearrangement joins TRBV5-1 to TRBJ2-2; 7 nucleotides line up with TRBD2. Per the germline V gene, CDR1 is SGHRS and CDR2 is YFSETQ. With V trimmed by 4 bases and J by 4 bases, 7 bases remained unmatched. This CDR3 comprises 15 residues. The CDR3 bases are TGCGCCAGCAGCATAAGCGGGATCTTCACCGGGGAGCTGTTTTTT. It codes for CASSISGIFTGELFF. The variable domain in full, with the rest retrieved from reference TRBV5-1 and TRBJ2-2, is KAGVTQTPRYLIKTRGQQVTLSCSPISGHRSVSWYQQTPGQGLQFLFEYFSETQRNKGNFPGRFSGRQFSNSRSEMNVSTLELGDSALYLCASSISGIFTGELFFGEGSRLTVL.

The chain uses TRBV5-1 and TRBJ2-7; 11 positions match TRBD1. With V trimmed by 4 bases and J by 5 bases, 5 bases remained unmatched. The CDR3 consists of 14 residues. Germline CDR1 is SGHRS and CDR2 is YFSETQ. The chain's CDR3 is CASSGDRGFHEQYF. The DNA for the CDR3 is TGCGCCAGCAGCGGGGACAGGGGGTTCCACGAGCAGTACTTC. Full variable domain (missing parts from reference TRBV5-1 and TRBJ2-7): KAGVTQTPRYLIKTRGQQVTLSCSPISGHRSVSWYQQTPGQGLQFLFEYFSETQRNKGNFPGRFSGRQFSNSRSEMNVSTLELGDSALYLCASSGDRGFHEQYFGPGTRLTVT.

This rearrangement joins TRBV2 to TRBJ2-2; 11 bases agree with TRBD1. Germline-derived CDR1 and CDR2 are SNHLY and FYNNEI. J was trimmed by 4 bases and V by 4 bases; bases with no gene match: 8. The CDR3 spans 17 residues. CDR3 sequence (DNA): TGTGCCAGCAGTGTTGGACAGGGGGCGCCGGGCACCGGGGAGCTGTTTTTT. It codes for CASSVGQGAPGTGELFF. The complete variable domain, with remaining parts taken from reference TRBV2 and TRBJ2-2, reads EPEVTQTPSHQVTQMGQEVILRCVPISNHLYFYWYRQILGQKVEFLVSFYNNEISEKSEIFDDQFSVERPDGSNFTLKIRSTKLEDSAMYFCASSVGQGAPGTGELFFGEGSRLTVL.

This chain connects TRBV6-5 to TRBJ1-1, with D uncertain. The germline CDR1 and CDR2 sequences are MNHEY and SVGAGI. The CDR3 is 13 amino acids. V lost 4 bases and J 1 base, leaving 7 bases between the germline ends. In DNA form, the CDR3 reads TGTGCCAGCAGTTGGAGTGGGAACACTGAAGCTTTCTTT. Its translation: CASSWSGNTEAFF.

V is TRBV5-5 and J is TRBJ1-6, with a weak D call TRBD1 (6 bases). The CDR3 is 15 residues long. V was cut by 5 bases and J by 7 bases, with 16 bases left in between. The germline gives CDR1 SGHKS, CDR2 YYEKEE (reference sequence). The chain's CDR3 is CASRDRGGWNSPLHF. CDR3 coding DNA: TGTGCCAGCAGGGACAGAGGCGGTTGGAATTCACCCCTCCACTTT.

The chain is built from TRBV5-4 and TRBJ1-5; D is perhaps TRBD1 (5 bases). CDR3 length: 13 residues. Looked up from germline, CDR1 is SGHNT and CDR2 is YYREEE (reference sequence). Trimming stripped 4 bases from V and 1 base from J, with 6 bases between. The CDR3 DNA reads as TGTGCCAGCAGCCGGGACAGCAATCAGCCCCAGCATTTT. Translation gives CASSRDSNQPQHF.